The entry below describes one TCR beta chain. It lacks a known antigen. Base qualities were left out, and no much larger clone turns up one base away. These data are taken from a study of blood T cell repertoires in COVID-19 (dated by TCRdb to the early 2020s). In the study overall: Samples covering the acute and convalescent phases of COVID-19 were provided by collaborators in the United States, Italy and Spain. The samples were drawn from two sources: the first 160 participants of the ongoing ImmuneRACE study, and 1,000 to 1,500 subjects contributed by 6 global collaborators. Deeply sampled blood TCRbeta repertoires from subjects exposed to, actively infected with, or recovered from COVID-19 were included in the dataset. A freely available public database, intended as a resource for researchers studying the immune response to SARS-CoV-2, is where the repertoires were released. HLA class I and class II types, where available, came from metadata supplied by the sample provider rather than from assay-based typing. The prospective study material was composed of cDNA or gDNA derived from T cells, B-cell-depleted T cells, or PBMCs. Sample metadata almost always included a de-identified subject ID, COVID-19 status, age in years and sex. What the study reported, not specific to this receptor: How much clinical and demographic metadata was included differed by source and by participant, and the metadata was provided uncurated.

Collaborating institutions collected whole blood in K2EDTA tubes following their own protocols. For TCRbeta analysis, collaborators shipped samples in one of three forms: frozen whole blood, isolated PBMCs, or DNA extracted from either of those sample types. The immunoSEQ Assay, a bias-controlled multiplex PCR, was used to amplify TCRbeta CDR3 regions from genomic DNA. Processing in the source paper ran as follows. Within the assay, amplification of reference gene primers was used to estimate how many nucleated cells each sample contained. To quantify the absolute abundance of each unique TCRbeta CDR3 rearrangement, sequence reads were collapsed and filtered. For each sample, productive Simpson clonality was calculated as the square root of Simpson's diversity index over productive rearrangements. The table comes from immuneACCESS by way of TCRdb, which keeps in-frame sequences with V and J called. Part of the clones is missing from these tables; in studies checked, under half for an unresolved V gene and the rest for unknown reasons. That table is the source of V, J and clone size, and D and trimming were worked out from the DNA. For this sample there are 100,000 to 150,000 clones; approximately 90% appear just once. The ten largest account for roughly 18% of the sample.

Reading from cysteine to phenylalanine, the CDR3 counts 14 amino acids. Here the CDR3 DNA is all that survives: 42 bases in frame from base 1. Reading the germline V gene (reference sequence) gives CDR1 SEHNR and CDR2 FQNEAQ. V is cut back by 1 base and J by 8 bases, with 5 bases in the junction unmatched. The sample was peripheral blood. This receptor was obtained from a man in his fifties or sixties with active or convalescent COVID-19. This receptor chain uses TRBV7-9 and TRBJ2-1; TRBD2 matches 7 bases in the middle. The DNA reads TGTGCCAGCAGCTTAGGGCGGGAGAGTGATGAGCAGTTCTTC. Translated, it gives CASSLGRESDEQFF.